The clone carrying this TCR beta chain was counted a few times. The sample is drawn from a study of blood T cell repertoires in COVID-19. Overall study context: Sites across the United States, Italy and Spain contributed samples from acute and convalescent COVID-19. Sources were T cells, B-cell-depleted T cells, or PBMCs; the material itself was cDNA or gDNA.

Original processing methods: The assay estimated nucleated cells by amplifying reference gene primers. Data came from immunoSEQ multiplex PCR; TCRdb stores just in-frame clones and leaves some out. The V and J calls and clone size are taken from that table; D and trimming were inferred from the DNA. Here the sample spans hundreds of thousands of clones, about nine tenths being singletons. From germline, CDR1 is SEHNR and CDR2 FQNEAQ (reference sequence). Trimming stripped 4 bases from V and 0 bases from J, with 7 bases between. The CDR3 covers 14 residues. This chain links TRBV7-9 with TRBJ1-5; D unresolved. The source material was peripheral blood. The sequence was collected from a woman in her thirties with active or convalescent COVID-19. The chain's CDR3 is CASSSGSSNQPQHF. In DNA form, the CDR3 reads TGTGCCAGCAGCTCTGGGAGTAGCAATCAGCCCCAGCATTTT.